These 26 T cell receptor beta chains were all obtained from the same sample, sequenced in a study of OX40 agonist ivuxolimab in advanced cancers. The method was immunoSEQ multiplex PCR; TCRdb's version includes in-frame clones alone and lacks a portion of them. The sample shows about 110,000 clones, approximately 90% of them seen only once. The material was CD4+ or CD8+ T cells sorted from blood, obtained in a trial of the OX40 agonist ivuxolimab. The receptors stem from an adult with an advanced solid tumor such as melanoma, head and neck, liver or kidney cancer.

The V and J genes are TRBV2 and TRBJ1-1; 8 bases agree with TRBD1. The CDR3 has 15 amino acids. Losses at the gene ends were 8 bases for V and 1 base for J; bases not matched to a gene: 9. Germline V gives CDR1 SNHLY, CDR2 FYNNEI. The CDR3 is CASRPGTGENTEAFF. In DNA form, the CDR3 reads TGTGCCAGCCGACCCGGGACAGGCGAGAACACTGAAGCTTTCTTT.

J is TRBJ1-4 and V is TRBV19, with 7 bases matching TRBD1. V was clipped by 4 bases and J by 7 bases; unmatched bases: 12. This CDR3 has 16 amino acids. Germline CDR1 LNHDA, CDR2 SQIVND (reference sequence). In nucleotides, the CDR3 is TGTGCCAGTAGTAAGAGCAAGGGGGCCACCGGTGAAAAACTGTTTTTT. Its translation is CASSKSKGATGEKLFF.

The V and J genes are TRBV5-1 and TRBJ2-1, with 13 bases lining up with TRBD2. Germline V gene data show CDR1 as SGHRS and CDR2 as YFSETQ. This CDR3 spans 16 amino acids. With V trimmed by 1 base and J by 8 bases, 6 bases remained unmatched. Here the CDR3 reads CASSLMTSGGTDEQFF. The CDR3 DNA reads as TGCGCCAGCAGCTTGATGACTAGCGGGGGGACGGATGAGCAGTTCTTC.

This CDR3 reads CASSHSYPGQGYQPQHF. The CDR3, as DNA: TGCGCCAGCAGCCACTCTTACCCGGGACAGGGGTATCAGCCCCAGCATTTT. This chain links TRBV4-1 with TRBJ1-5; 10 nucleotides align to TRBD1. The CDR3 spans 17 residues. Germline V lookup: CDR1 MGHRA, CDR2 YSYEKL. V dropped 3 bases and J dropped 5; count of bases not matched to a gene: 10.

This chain connects TRBV6-5 to TRBJ1-5; 9 positions match TRBD1. The ends lost 5 bases at V and 6 bases at J; junction bases unmatched: 8. Germline V gene sequence: CDR1 MNHEY, CDR2 SVGAGI. CDR3 length equals 15 residues. In DNA form, the CDR3 reads TGTGCCAGCAGTATACAGGGGGCGCAGGTTCAGCCCCAGCATTTT. It encodes CASSIQGAQVQPQHF.

The chain combines TRBV5-1 with TRBJ1-6, with a possible D match to TRBD1 (6 bases). The CDR3 has 16 residues. V was clipped by 3 bases and J by 4 bases, with 14 bases between them. Germline lookup yields CDR1 SGHRS and CDR2 YFSETQ. DNA for the CDR3: TGCGCCAGCAGCTCCCCGGACAGAGGGTATAATTCACCCCTCCACTTT. It is translated as CASSSPDRGYNSPLHF.

The rearrangement joins TRBV7-9 to TRBJ2-1; 7 bases line up with TRBD1. Germline V gives CDR1 SEHNR, CDR2 FQNEAQ (reference sequence). J lost 12 bases, V lost 5 bases, and 16 bases had no gene match. The CDR3 sequence is 15 residues long. CDR3 bases: TGTGCCAGCAGCCTAGTGGGGACAGAAGAATGGGTGCAGTTCTTC. Protein sequence: CASSLVGTEEWVQFF. Drawing the rest from reference TRBV7-9 and TRBJ2-1, the complete variable domain is DTGVSQNPRHKITKRGQNVTFRCDPISEHNRLYWYRQTLGQGPEFLTYFQNEAQLEKSRLLSDRFSAERPKGSFSTLEIQRTEQGDSAMYLCASSLVGTEEWVQFFGPGTRLTVL.

V is TRBV9 and J is TRBJ2-1; D is ambiguous. Germline CDR1 SGDLS, CDR2 YYNGEE. This CDR3 has 12 residues. The germline V and J ends were trimmed by 3 bases and 9 bases, with 10 bases remaining between them. The DNA of the CDR3 is TGTGCCAGCAGCGCGGATCTTGTTGAGCAGTTCTTC. It is translated as CASSADLVEQFF. The entire variable domain, with the rest obtained from reference TRBV9 and TRBJ2-1, is as follows: DSGVTQTPKHLITATGQRVTLRCSPRSGDLSVYWYQQSLDQGLQFLIQYYNGEERAKGNILERFSAQQFPDLHSELNLSSLELGDSALYFCASSADLVEQFFGPGTRLTVL.

The rearrangement links TRBV5-4 to TRBJ2-7, with D hard to call. With 0 bases removed from V and 2 bases from J, the gap between germline ends came to 9 bases. CDR1 SGHNT and CDR2 YYREEE come from the germline V gene (reference sequence). This CDR3 contains 14 residues. CDR3 in DNA: TGTGCCAGCAGCTTGGACCGGAGCACCTACGAGCAGTACTTC. Translation: CASSLDRSTYEQYF.

This chain joins TRBV7-8 and TRBJ1-5; 9 nucleotides align to TRBD1. Trimming took 1 base from V and 7 from J; bases not matched to a gene: 5. Germline V gene data show CDR1 as SGHVS and CDR2 as FQNEAQ. The CDR3 runs to 15 residues. This chain's CDR3 is CASSLGQGGIQPQHF. CDR3 bases: TGTGCCAGCAGCTTAGGACAGGGGGGAATACAGCCCCAGCATTTT.

The V gene is TRBV7-3, the J gene TRBJ2-1; 7 nucleotides agree with TRBD2. The CDR3 runs 13 residues. V lost 2 bases, J lost 8 bases, and 3 bases stayed unmatched. Germline CDR1 SGHTA, CDR2 FQGTGA. CDR3 residues: CASSLQAGYEQFF. In DNA form, the CDR3 reads TGTGCCAGCAGCTTACAAGCGGGATATGAGCAGTTCTTC.

CDR3 amino acids: CASSMDTTRMDEQYF. CDR3 bases: TGTGCCAGTAGTATGGACACCACGCGGATGGACGAGCAGTACTTC. This chain links TRBV19 with TRBJ2-7, with a possible D match to TRBD1 (5 bases). Germline values: CDR1 LNHDA, CDR2 SQIVND (reference sequence). The CDR3 contains 15 residues. Trimming took 3 bases from V and 5 from J, leaving 17 bases between them.

The J gene is TRBJ2-2, the V gene TRBV19, with D perhaps matching TRBD1 (5 bases). Looked up from germline, CDR1 is LNHDA and CDR2 is SQIVND (reference sequence). This CDR3 is built from 18 residues. Trimming shortened V by 4 bases and J by 6 bases, and 24 bases separated the two germline ends. The CDR3 coding sequence is TGTGCCAGTAGTAATGGGCGTCAACAGGTTAAATATCCCGGGGAGCTGTTTTTT. Translation: CASSNGRQQVKYPGELFF.

The chain carries TRBV6-1 and TRBJ1-2; TRBD1 matches 9 bases. V was clipped by 5 bases and J by 3 bases; unmatched bases: 7. Germline assignment: CDR1 MNHNS and CDR2 SASEGT. The CDR3 covers 15 residues. Here the CDR3 reads CASSKRQGGHYGYTF. DNA for the CDR3: TGTGCCAGCAGTAAACGACAGGGGGGCCACTATGGCTACACCTTC.

The V and J genes are TRBV6-1 and TRBJ2-2, with D possibly being TRBD2 (7 bases). This CDR3 spans 15 amino acids. Deletions cut 1 base from V and 3 bases from J, with 9 bases between. The V gene's germline CDR1 is MNHNS and CDR2 SASEGT. In DNA form, the CDR3 reads TGTGCCAGCAGTGAAGTAGGGGGGGACACCGGGGAGCTGTTTTTT. This codes for CASSEVGGDTGELFF.

This clone was counted a single time. The V gene is TRBV30, the J gene TRBJ1-1, with unresolved D. CDR1 is GTSNPN and CDR2 is SVGIG in the germline V gene (reference sequence). Trimming stripped 1 base from V and 1 base from J, with 4 bases between. The CDR3 runs to 12 residues. The CDR3, as DNA: TGTGCCTGGAGTGGACAGAACACTGAAGCTTTCTTT. Protein product: CAWSGQNTEAFF.

The genes are TRBV28 and TRBJ2-2; tentatively, D is TRBD1 (5 bases). CDR3 length: 13 residues. The germline CDR1 and CDR2 sequences are MDHEN and SYDVKM. Deletions cut 10 bases from V and 2 bases from J, with 11 bases between. The CDR3 bases are TGTGCCACCCCGGACACAAACACCGGGGAGCTGTTTTTT. It encodes CATPDTNTGELFF.

The chain has TRBV5-1 and TRBJ1-3, with D possibly being TRBD1 (5 bases). The CDR3 has 17 amino acids. Trimming left V 1 base short and J 1 base short, with 15 bases between. Germline values: CDR1 SGHRS, CDR2 YFSETQ. CDR3 sequence: CASSLQPGFSSGNTIYF. CDR3 bases: TGCGCCAGCAGCTTGCAACCAGGGTTCTCGTCTGGAAACACCATATATTTT.

The chain recombines TRBV2 with TRBJ2-7; TRBD2 agrees at 8 bases. There are 15 residues in the CDR3. With 4 bases clipped from V and 0 bases from J, the junction kept 5 bases outside the gene matches. Germline CDR1 is SNHLY and CDR2 is FYNNEI. This CDR3 reads CASSASSGLSYEQYF. For the CDR3, the DNA is TGTGCCAGCAGTGCCTCTAGCGGGCTCTCCTACGAGCAGTACTTC.

This chain uses TRBV7-2 with TRBJ2-7, with TRBD1 matching 10 bases. Trimming removed 2 bases from V and 2 bases from J; junction bases left unmatched: 6. This CDR3 is 16 amino acids long. From germline, CDR1 is SGHTA and CDR2 FQGNSA. The CDR3 sequence: CASSLMFGTGAYEQYF. In DNA form, the CDR3 reads TGTGCCAGCAGCTTAATGTTTGGGACAGGGGCCTACGAGCAGTACTTC. Combining the CDR3 with reference TRBV7-2 and TRBJ2-7 gives the whole variable domain GAGVSQSPSNKVTEKGKDVELRCDPISGHTALYWYRQSLGQGLEFLIYFQGNSAPDKSGLPSDRFSAERTGGSVSTLTIQRTQQEDSAVYLCASSLMFGTGAYEQYFGPGTRLTVT.

The rearrangement joins TRBV10-3 to TRBJ1-2; TRBD1 might be the D (6 bases). CDR1 is ENHRY and CDR2 is SYGVKD in the germline V gene. CDR3 size: 14 residues. The germline V and J ends were trimmed by 4 bases and 6 bases, with 15 bases remaining between them. For the CDR3, the DNA is TGTGCCATCAGTGCTACAGGGAGGGAGGATGGCTACACCTTC. Protein: CAISATGREDGYTF.

This clone was seen once. The chain recombines TRBV9 with TRBJ2-2, with 7 positions matching TRBD1. V shed 2 bases and J 5 bases; nucleotides not matched to a gene: 12. The germline CDR1 and CDR2 sequences are SGDLS and YYNGEE. This CDR3 is 17 amino acids long. As DNA, the CDR3 is TGTGCCAGCAGCGTCCGGGGACAGCCTTCTGGGACCGGGGAGCTGTTTTTT. Amino acids: CASSVRGQPSGTGELFF.

This clone was seen only a few times. The chain recombines TRBV19 with TRBJ1-5; 9 bases fit TRBD1. Looked up from germline, CDR1 is LNHDA and CDR2 is SQIVND (reference sequence). The CDR3 totals 15 residues. With 9 bases clipped from V and 6 bases from J, the junction kept 12 bases outside the gene matches. DNA for the CDR3: TGTGCCAGCGCCGGGACAGGGATTTTCGCTCAGCCCCAGCATTTT. It specifies CASAGTGIFAQPQHF.

The V gene is TRBV5-5, the J gene TRBJ1-1, with 9 bases aligning to TRBD1. CDR3 length: 15 amino acids. Losses at the gene ends were 4 bases for V and 4 bases for J; bases not matched to a gene: 8. Germline values: CDR1 SGHKS, CDR2 YYEKEE (reference sequence). CDR3 DNA: TGTGCCAGCAGCCTCACAGGGGGCGATGGCACTGAAGCTTTCTTT. Translating it yields CASSLTGGDGTEAFF.

This clone appeared a single time. The genes are TRBV6-5 and TRBJ2-2, with no clear D. The V gene's germline CDR1 is MNHEY and CDR2 SVGAGI. The CDR3 runs 12 residues. Trimming left V 8 bases short and J 3 bases short, with 7 bases between. CDR3 loop: CASHLYTGELFF. As DNA, the CDR3 is TGTGCCAGCCACTTATACACCGGGGAGCTGTTTTTT.

This rearrangement joins TRBV2 to TRBJ1-3; TRBD1 aligns across 8 bases. V lost 6 bases, J lost 3 bases, and 7 bases stayed unmatched. There are 15 residues in the CDR3. The germline gives CDR1 SNHLY, CDR2 FYNNEI. The CDR3 spells CASRTGTGSGNTIYF. The CDR3 DNA sequence: TGTGCCAGCAGGACCGGGACAGGCAGTGGAAACACCATATATTTT.